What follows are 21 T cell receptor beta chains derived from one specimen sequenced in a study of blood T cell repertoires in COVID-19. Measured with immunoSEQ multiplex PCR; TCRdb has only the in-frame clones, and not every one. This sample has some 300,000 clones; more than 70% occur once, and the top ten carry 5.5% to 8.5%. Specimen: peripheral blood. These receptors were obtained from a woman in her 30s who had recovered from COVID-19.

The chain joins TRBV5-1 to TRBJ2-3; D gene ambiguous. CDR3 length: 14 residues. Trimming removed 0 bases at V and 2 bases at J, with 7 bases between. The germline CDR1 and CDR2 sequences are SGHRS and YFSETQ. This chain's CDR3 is CASSLGSHTDTQYF. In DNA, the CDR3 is TGCGCCAGCAGCTTGGGTTCACACACAGATACGCAGTATTTT.

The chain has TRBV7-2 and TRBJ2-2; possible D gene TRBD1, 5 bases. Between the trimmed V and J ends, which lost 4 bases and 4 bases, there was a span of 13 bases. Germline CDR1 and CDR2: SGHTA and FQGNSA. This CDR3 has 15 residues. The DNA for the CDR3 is TGTGCCAGCAGCTCCCAAGGGGATCGCACCGGGGAGCTGTTTTTT. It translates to CASSSQGDRTGELFF.

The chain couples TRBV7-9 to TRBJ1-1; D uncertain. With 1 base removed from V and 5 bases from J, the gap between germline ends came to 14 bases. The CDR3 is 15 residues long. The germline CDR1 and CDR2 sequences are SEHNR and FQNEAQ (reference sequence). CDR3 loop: CASSLDGIPGTEAFF. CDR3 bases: TGTGCCAGCAGCTTAGACGGGATCCCTGGGACTGAAGCTTTCTTT.

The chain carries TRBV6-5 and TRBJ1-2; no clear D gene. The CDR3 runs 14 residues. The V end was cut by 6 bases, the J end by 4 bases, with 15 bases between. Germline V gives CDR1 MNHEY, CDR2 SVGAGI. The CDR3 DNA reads TGTGCCAGCAGCACTCGGAGTCCCAGCTATGGCTACACCTTC. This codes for CASSTRSPSYGYTF.

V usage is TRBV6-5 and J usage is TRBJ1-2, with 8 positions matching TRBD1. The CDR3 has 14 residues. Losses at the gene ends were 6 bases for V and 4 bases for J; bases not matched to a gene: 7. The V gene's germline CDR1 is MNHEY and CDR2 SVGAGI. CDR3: CASRAVGTGYGYTF. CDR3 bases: TGTGCCAGCAGAGCGGTTGGGACAGGCTATGGCTACACCTTC.

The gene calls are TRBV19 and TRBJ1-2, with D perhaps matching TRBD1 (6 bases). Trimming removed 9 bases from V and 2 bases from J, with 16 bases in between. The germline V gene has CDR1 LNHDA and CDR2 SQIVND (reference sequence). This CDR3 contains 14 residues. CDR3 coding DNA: TGTGCCAGCGCCGTAGGACAGCCCAACTATGGCTACACCTTC. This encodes CASAVGQPNYGYTF. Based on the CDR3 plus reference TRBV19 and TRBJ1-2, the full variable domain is DGGITQSPKYLFRKEGQNVTLSCEQNLNHDAMYWYRQDPGQGLRLIYYSQIVNDFQKGDIAEGYSVSREKKESFPLTVTSAQKNPTAFYLCASAVGQPNYGYTFGSGTRLTVV.

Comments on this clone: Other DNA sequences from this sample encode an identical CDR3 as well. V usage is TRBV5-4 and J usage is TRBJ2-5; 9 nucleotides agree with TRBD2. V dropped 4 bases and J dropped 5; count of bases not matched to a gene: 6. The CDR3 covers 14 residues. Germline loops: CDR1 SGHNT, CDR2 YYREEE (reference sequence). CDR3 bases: TGTGCCAGCAGCCGCGGGGGGGCGGGGGAGACCCAGTACTTC. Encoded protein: CASSRGGAGETQYF. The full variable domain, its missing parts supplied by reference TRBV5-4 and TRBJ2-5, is ETGVTQSPTHLIKTRGQQVTLRCSSQSGHNTVSWYQQALGQGPQFIFQYYREEENGRGNFPPRFSGLQFPNYSSELNVNALELDDSALYLCASSRGGAGETQYFGPGTRLLVL.

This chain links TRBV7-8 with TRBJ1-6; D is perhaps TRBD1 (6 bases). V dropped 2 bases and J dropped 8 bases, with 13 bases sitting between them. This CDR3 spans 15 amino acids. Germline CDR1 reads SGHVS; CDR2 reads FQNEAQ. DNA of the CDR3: TGTGCCAGCAGCTTAAGCGGGGGCGATTATTCACCCCTCCACTTT. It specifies CASSLSGGDYSPLHF. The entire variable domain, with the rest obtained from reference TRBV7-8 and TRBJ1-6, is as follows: GAGVSQSPRYKVAKRGQDVALRCDPISGHVSLFWYQQALGQGPEFLTYFQNEAQLDKSGLPSDRFFAERPEGSVSTLKIQRTQQEDSAVYLCASSLSGGDYSPLHFGNGTRLTVT.

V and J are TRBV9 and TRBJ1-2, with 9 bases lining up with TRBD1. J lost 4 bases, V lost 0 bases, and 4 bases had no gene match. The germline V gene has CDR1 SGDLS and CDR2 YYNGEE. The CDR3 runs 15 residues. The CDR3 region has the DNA TGTGCCAGCAGCGTAGGGAAGGGACAGGGCTATGGCTACACCTTC. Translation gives CASSVGKGQGYGYTF.

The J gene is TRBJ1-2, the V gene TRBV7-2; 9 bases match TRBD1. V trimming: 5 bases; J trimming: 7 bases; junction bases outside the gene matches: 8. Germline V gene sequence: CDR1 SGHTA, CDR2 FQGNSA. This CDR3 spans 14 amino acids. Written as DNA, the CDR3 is TGTGCCAGCAGCCCAAGACCGGGACAGGGTGGCTACACCTTC. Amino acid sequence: CASSPRPGQGGYTF.

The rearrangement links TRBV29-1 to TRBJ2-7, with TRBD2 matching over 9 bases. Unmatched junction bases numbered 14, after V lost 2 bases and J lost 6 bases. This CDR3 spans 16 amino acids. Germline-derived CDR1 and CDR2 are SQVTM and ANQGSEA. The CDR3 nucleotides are TGCAGCGTTGAATATCCCCGGGTAGCGGGGGCCCGCGAGCAGTACTTC. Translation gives CSVEYPRVAGAREQYF.

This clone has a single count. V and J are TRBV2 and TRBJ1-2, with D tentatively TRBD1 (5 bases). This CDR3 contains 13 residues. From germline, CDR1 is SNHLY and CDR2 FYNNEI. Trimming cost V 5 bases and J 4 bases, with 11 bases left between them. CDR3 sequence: CASSPGLTYGYTF. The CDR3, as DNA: TGTGCCAGCAGTCCGGGACTGACCTATGGCTACACCTTC.

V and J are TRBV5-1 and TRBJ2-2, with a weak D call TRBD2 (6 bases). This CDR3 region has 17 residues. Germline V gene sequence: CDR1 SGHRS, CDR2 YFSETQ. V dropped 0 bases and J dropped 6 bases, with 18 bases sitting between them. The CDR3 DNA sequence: TGCGCCAGCAGCTTGGGGCGACTAGGGAAGGGCGCCGGGGAGCTGTTTTTT. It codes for CASSLGRLGKGAGELFF.

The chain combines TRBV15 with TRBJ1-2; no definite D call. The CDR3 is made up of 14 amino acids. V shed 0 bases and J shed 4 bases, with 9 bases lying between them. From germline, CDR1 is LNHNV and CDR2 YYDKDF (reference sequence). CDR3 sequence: CATSRDFVSYGYTF. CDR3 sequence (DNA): TGTGCCACCAGCAGAGATTTCGTCTCCTATGGCTACACCTTC.

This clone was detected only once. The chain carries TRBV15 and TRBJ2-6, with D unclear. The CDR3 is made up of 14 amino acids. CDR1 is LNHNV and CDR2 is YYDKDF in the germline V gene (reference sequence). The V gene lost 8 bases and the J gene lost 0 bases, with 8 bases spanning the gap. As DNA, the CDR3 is TGTGCCACCGGGCTGGCCTCTGGGGCCAACGTCCTGACTTTC. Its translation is CATGLASGANVLTF.

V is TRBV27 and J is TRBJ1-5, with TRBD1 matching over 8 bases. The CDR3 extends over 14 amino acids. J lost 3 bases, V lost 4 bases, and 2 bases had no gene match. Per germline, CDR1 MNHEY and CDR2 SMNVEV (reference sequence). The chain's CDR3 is CASSYRGTNQPQHF. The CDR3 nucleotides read TGTGCCAGCAGTTACAGGGGGACCAATCAGCCCCAGCATTTT.

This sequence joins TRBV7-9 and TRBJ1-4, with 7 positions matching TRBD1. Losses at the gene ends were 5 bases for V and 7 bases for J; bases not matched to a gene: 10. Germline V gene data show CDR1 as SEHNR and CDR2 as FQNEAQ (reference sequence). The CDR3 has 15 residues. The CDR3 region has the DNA TGTGCCAGCAGCGCCAGACAGGGTGTGGGTGAAAAACTGTTTTTT. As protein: CASSARQGVGEKLFF.

This CDR3 is CATGQGAKGETQYF. Here the CDR3 DNA reads TGTGCCACCGGACAGGGGGCGAAGGGAGAGACCCAGTACTTC. This chain connects TRBV24-1 to TRBJ2-5; 11 nucleotides align to TRBD1. V shed 9 bases and J 4 bases; nucleotides not matched to a gene: 6. Germline-derived CDR1 and CDR2 are KGHDR and SFDVKD. The CDR3 extends over 14 amino acids.

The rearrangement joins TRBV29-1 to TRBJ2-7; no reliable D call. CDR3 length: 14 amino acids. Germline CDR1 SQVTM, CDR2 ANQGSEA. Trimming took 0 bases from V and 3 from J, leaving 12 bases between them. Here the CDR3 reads CSVEDRAADYEQYF. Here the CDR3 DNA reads TGCAGCGTTGAAGATCGCGCGGCAGACTACGAGCAGTACTTC.

CDR3 region: CASSFNRGTLQGTEAFF. The DNA for the CDR3 is TGTGCCAGCTCATTCAACAGGGGAACCCTCCAGGGAACTGAAGCTTTCTTT. This rearrangement joins TRBV18 to TRBJ1-1; 7 nucleotides align to TRBD1. V was pared by 5 bases and J by 5 bases, with 17 bases of the junction left unmatched. This CDR3 region has 17 residues. Germline V gene sequence: CDR1 KGHSH, CDR2 LQKENI.

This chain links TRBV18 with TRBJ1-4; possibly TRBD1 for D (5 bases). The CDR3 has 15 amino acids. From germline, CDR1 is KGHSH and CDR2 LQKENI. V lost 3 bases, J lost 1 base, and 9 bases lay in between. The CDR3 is CASSPAGGTNEKLFF. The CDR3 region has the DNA TGTGCCAGCTCACCGGCCGGGGGAACTAATGAAAAACTGTTTTTT.